The rows below give T cell receptor beta chains drawn from one sample of a study of cytomegalovirus exposure and HLA in healthy donors. Here immunoSEQ multiplex PCR was the method, and the copy in TCRdb shows in-frame clones only, minus some. The sample lists around 130,000 clones, 61% occurring once. Sequences were obtained from PBMCs. Receptors were obtained from a male donor in good health and CMV-seronegative. CDR3s include the opening cysteine and the closing phenylalanine or tryptophan. A D gene is named only where the DNA matches it firmly. Clone sizes are given selectively: once, few, many, or a class where the clone is expanded.

d_call,v_call,j_call,clone_size,cdr3_nt,cdr3_aa
-,TRBV6-5,TRBJ2-4,-,TGTGCCAGCCAGGGGCAGGGTAAAAACATTCAGTACTTC,CASQGQGKNIQYF
-,TRBV9,TRBJ2-3,-,TGTGCCAGCAGCGTAGCGCGGGGTGATACGCAGTATTTT,CASSVARGDTQYF
-,TRBV7-3,TRBJ2-2,-,TGTGCCAGCAGACCATCCCCCCTGAGGACCGGGGAGCTGTTTTTT,CASRPSPLRTGELFF
-,TRBV2,TRBJ2-5,-,TGTGCCAGCAGCCCAGAAGAGACCCAGTACTTC,CASSPEETQYF
-,TRBV11-2,TRBJ2-2,-,TGTGCCAGCAGCTTACCGGTGGGGGGGGCGCGGGCCACCGGGGAGCTGTTTTTT,CASSLPVGGARATGELFF
TRBD1,TRBV28,TRBJ2-7,few,TGTGCCAGCAGTCAACGACCCGACAGGGGACCGGCCGAGCAGTACTTC,CASSQRPDRGPAEQYF
-,TRBV7-3,TRBJ1-6,-,TGTGCCAGCAGCTTCACAGGGTCAGGGTCACCCCTCCACTTT,CASSFTGSGSPLHF
-,TRBV27,TRBJ1-5,-,TGTGCCAGCAGTTTAGACAGGTCGAGACAGCCCCAGCATTTT,CASSLDRSRQPQHF
TRBD1,TRBV2,TRBJ1-2,few,TGTGCCAGCAGAAGGGACAGTTCCGGCTACACCTTC,CASRRDSSGYTF
-,TRBV27,TRBJ2-7,few,TGTGCCAGCAGTTTAGGGGCAGAGCCTTATGAGCAGTACTTC,CASSLGAEPYEQYF
-,TRBV7-6,TRBJ1-5,-,TGTGCCAGCAGCCACTTCAAGGGGATAGTGAATCAGCCCCAGCATTTT,CASSHFKGIVNQPQHF
TRBD2,TRBV7-9,TRBJ2-1,-,TGTGCCAGCAGCCCAGGGACTAGCGGGGGGGCCCGTGAGCAGTTCTTC,CASSPGTSGGAREQFF
TRBD1,TRBV29-1,TRBJ2-3,-,TGCAGCGCCGGAGCCCGGGGGGACAGGGGGGGTCCCACCCGACGTCCAGATACGCAGTATTTT,CSAGARGDRGGPTRRPDTQYF
TRBD2,TRBV19,TRBJ2-4,few,TGTGCCAGTAGTATTAGGACTAGCGGGATAAACATTCAGTACTTC,CASSIRTSGINIQYF
-,TRBV6-1,TRBJ1-4,-,TGTGCCGGGGCTTCTGCCGCGGGGAATGAAAAACTGTTTTTT,CAGASAAGNEKLFF
TRBD2,TRBV13,TRBJ2-2,-,TGTGCCAGCAGCACACAACCCTGGGAGGGAAACACCGGGGAGCTGTTTTTT,CASSTQPWEGNTGELFF
TRBD2,TRBV19,TRBJ2-3,-,TGTGCCAGTAGTATTTTTGCGGGGGGTGCCACAGATACGCAGTATTTT,CASSIFAGGATDTQYF
TRBD1,TRBV6-1,TRBJ2-7,once,TGTGCCAGCAGTGCGTTATGGACAGGGAAAATCCACGAGCAGTACTTC,CASSALWTGKIHEQYF
TRBD2,TRBV7-9,TRBJ2-1,-,TGTGCCAGCAGCTCTGGTGCTAGCGGGAGAGGTGAGCAGTTCTTC,CASSSGASGRGEQFF
-,TRBV28,TRBJ1-2,-,TGTGCCAGCAGTTTAGCGGCGAACTATGGCTACACCTTC,CASSLAANYGYTF
TRBD2,TRBV5-4,TRBJ2-1,-,TGTGCCAGCAGCTTGAAAGGACTAGCGGGGTATGAGCAGTTCTTC,CASSLKGLAGYEQFF